These 28 T cell receptor beta chains came from one sample sequenced in a study of CD8+ T cells in alopecia areata. Treatment in this sample: oral pan-JAK inhibitor, 5-10 mg twice daily. Following extraction, RNA underwent reverse transcription to cDNA, which served as the sequencing template. Only in-frame clones appear in the TCRdb table, and some are missing; sequencing was by immunoSEQ multiplex PCR. There are 95,000 to 110,000 clones in the sample; 85% to 90% occur only once, and around 10% lies in the top ten. The input for sequencing was CD8+ T cells sorted from blood, taken at approximately week 34, from a patient treated with tofacitinib. The receptors were gathered from a human donor with alopecia areata.

J is TRBJ1-1 and V is TRBV10-3; 10 nucleotides agree with TRBD1. The V and J ends lost 2 bases and 3 bases, in that order; junction bases with no gene match: 9. Germline CDR1 ENHRY, CDR2 SYGVKD. The CDR3 loop spans 17 amino acids. The CDR3 here is CAISELGTGDDHTEAFF. The CDR3 DNA follows: TGTGCCATCAGTGAGCTTGGGACAGGGGACGATCACACTGAAGCTTTCTTT.

The chain employs TRBV7-6 and TRBJ2-3; D gene unclear. This CDR3 is 12 amino acids long. The ends were cut back, 5 bases at V and 4 bases at J, with 7 bases in the middle. Germline V gives CDR1 SGHVS, CDR2 FNYEAQ. The CDR3 spells CASSDDADTQYF. DNA for the CDR3: TGTGCCAGCAGCGACGATGCAGATACGCAGTATTTT.

The J gene is TRBJ2-7, the V gene TRBV9; the D is unclear. The germline gives CDR1 SGDLS, CDR2 YYNGEE. This CDR3 is built from 14 residues. V gave up 0 bases and J gave up 3 bases, with 10 bases separating them. CDR3: CASSVGTEVYEQYF. The DNA for the CDR3 is TGTGCCAGCAGCGTAGGGACGGAAGTCTACGAGCAGTACTTC.

This chain links TRBV6-5 with TRBJ2-7; TRBD1 might be the D (5 bases). Trimming removed 7 bases at V and 6 bases at J, with 16 bases between. The CDR3 contains 13 residues. Germline V lookup: CDR1 MNHEY, CDR2 SVGAGI. The CDR3 sequence is CASTTGKVGEQYF. The CDR3 bases are TGTGCCAGCACCACAGGAAAAGTAGGCGAGCAGTACTTC.

The chain uses TRBV27 and TRBJ2-7, with 7 bases that match TRBD1. There are 17 residues in the CDR3. V gave up 2 bases and J gave up 0 bases; unmatched junction bases: 10. CDR1 is MNHEY and CDR2 is SMNVEV in the germline V gene (reference sequence). The CDR3 coding sequence is TGTGCCAGCAGTTTAAACAGGGGCACAGGGATCTCCTACGAGCAGTACTTC. Protein: CASSLNRGTGISYEQYF.

The chain is built from TRBV9 and TRBJ2-6; 10 positions match TRBD1. V lost 3 bases to trimming and J lost 2 bases; unmatched junction nucleotides: 2. The CDR3 covers 16 residues. Germline V gene sequence: CDR1 SGDLS, CDR2 YYNGEE. CDR3 loop: CASSGGTGAGANVLTF. CDR3 in DNA: TGTGCCAGCAGCGGAGGGACAGGGGCTGGGGCCAACGTCCTGACTTTC.

The chain carries TRBV27 and TRBJ2-3; D gene unclear. CDR1 is MNHEY, CDR2 SMNVEV, per germline (reference sequence). The CDR3 contains 14 residues. V lost 4 bases and J lost 4, with 12 bases in between. The CDR3 sequence is CASSSMTRADTQYF. The CDR3 DNA reads as TGTGCCAGCAGTTCTATGACTCGGGCAGATACGCAGTATTTT.

The chain uses TRBV4-2 and TRBJ2-1; 12 nucleotides agree with TRBD2. CDR3 length equals 18 residues. Germline values: CDR1 LGHNA, CDR2 YNFKEQ. Trimming took 7 bases from V and 13 from J; bases not matched to a gene: 23. The CDR3 DNA reads TGTGCCAGCAACCCAATTCAACAACCGGGACTAGCGGGCCCGGCCCAGTTCTTC. Translation gives CASNPIQQPGLAGPAQFF.

The gene calls are TRBV11-2 and TRBJ2-1, with D possibly being TRBD2 (6 bases). V dropped 0 bases and J dropped 6 bases, with 9 bases sitting between them. Germline-derived CDR1 and CDR2 are SGHAT and FQNNGV. CDR3 length: 14 residues. CDR3 sequence: CASSLDHGGNEQFF. Written as DNA, the CDR3 is TGTGCCAGCAGCTTAGATCACGGGGGCAATGAGCAGTTCTTC. Together with reference TRBV11-2 and TRBJ2-1, the CDR3 gives the full variable domain: EAGVAQSPRYKIIEKRQSVAFWCNPISGHATLYWYQQILGQGPKLLIQFQNNGVVDDSQLPKDRFSAERLKGVDSTLKIQPAKLEDSAVYLCASSLDHGGNEQFFGPGTRLTVL.

The J gene is TRBJ2-3, the V gene TRBV7-2; D remains ambiguous. CDR1 and CDR2 (germline): SGHTA, FQGNSA. The CDR3 is 15 residues long. V lost 2 bases and J lost 0, with 9 bases in between. CDR3 sequence: CASSLPRLSTDTQYF. The CDR3 DNA is TGTGCCAGCAGCTTACCCAGGTTGAGCACAGATACGCAGTATTTT.

V gene TRBV25-1 combines with J gene TRBJ2-7; possible D gene TRBD2, 5 bases. This CDR3 comprises 17 residues. Germline values: CDR1 MGHDK, CDR2 SYGVNS. Trimming left V 5 bases short and J 0 bases short, with 20 bases between. CDR3 residues: CASSSGLSTSHSYEQYF. The CDR3 DNA sequence: TGTGCCAGCAGTTCAGGACTCTCCACTTCGCACTCCTACGAGCAGTACTTC.

The chain recombines TRBV27 with TRBJ2-1; 8 positions agree with TRBD2. Trimming cost V 5 bases and J 9 bases; bases outside gene matches: 6. In germline, CDR1 is MNHEY, CDR2 SMNVEV (reference sequence). The CDR3 runs 13 residues. CDR3 nucleotides: TGTGCCAGCAGTCAGGGACTAGTCGGTGAGCAGTTCTTC. It is translated as CASSQGLVGEQFF.

V is TRBV6-6 and J is TRBJ2-7; tentative D call: TRBD1 (6 bases). Germline V gene lookup returns CDR1 MNHNY and CDR2 SVGAGI (reference sequence). V was clipped by 5 bases and J by 3 bases, with 14 bases between them. This CDR3 comprises 14 residues. DNA of the CDR3: TGTGCCAGCAGTACCCTGAGACAGGACTACGAGCAGTACTTC. This translates into CASSTLRQDYEQYF.

This sequence joins TRBV7-8 and TRBJ1-1, with D unclear. CDR1 SGHVS and CDR2 FQNEAQ come from the germline V gene. CDR3 length equals 13 residues. Trimming removed 1 base at V and 2 bases at J, with 5 bases between. CDR3 sequence: CASSLGRNTEAFF. The CDR3 region has the DNA TGTGCCAGCAGCTTAGGACGAAACACTGAAGCTTTCTTT. Looking up the rest from reference TRBV7-8 and TRBJ1-1 gives the full variable domain: GAGVSQSPRYKVAKRGQDVALRCDPISGHVSLFWYQQALGQGPEFLTYFQNEAQLDKSGLPSDRFFAERPEGSVSTLKIQRTQQEDSAVYLCASSLGRNTEAFFGQGTRLTVV.

The V and J genes are TRBV2 and TRBJ2-3; TRBD1 might be the D (6 bases). Germline-derived CDR1 and CDR2 are SNHLY and FYNNEI. The ends were cut back, 3 bases at V and 2 bases at J, with 15 bases in the middle. The CDR3 is 16 amino acids. CDR3 amino acids: CASSDLDSEFTDTQYF. CDR3 bases: TGTGCCAGCAGTGATTTGGACAGTGAATTCACAGATACGCAGTATTTT.

This chain connects TRBV27 to TRBJ2-5; D is possibly TRBD2 (5 bases). Per germline, CDR1 MNHEY and CDR2 SMNVEV (reference sequence). CDR3 size: 15 residues. Trimming pared 0 bases from V and 1 base from J, leaving 9 bases between. The CDR3 DNA reads as TGTGCCAGCAGTTTATCGCGAGGGTCCCAAGAGACCCAGTACTTC. It codes for CASSLSRGSQETQYF.

This clone was detected a few times. This chain connects TRBV4-2 to TRBJ2-7; TRBD1 might be the D (7 bases). Germline CDR1 LGHNA, CDR2 YNFKEQ. The CDR3 is 15 residues long. Trimming stripped 0 bases from V and 3 bases from J, with 12 bases between. The CDR3 nucleotides are TGTGCCAGCAGCCAAGATAGCAGGGGGGACTACGAGCAGTACTTC. Protein product: CASSQDSRGDYEQYF.

CDR3 residues: CASSLSSLGQGNGYTF. The CDR3, as DNA: TGTGCCAGCAGTTTATCATCTCTGGGACAGGGGAATGGCTACACCTTC. This chain uses TRBV27 with TRBJ1-2, with 10 bases matching TRBD1. Trimming removed 0 bases from V and 6 bases from J; junction bases left unmatched: 7. CDR3 length: 16 amino acids. Germline CDR1 and CDR2: MNHEY and SMNVEV (reference sequence).

The chain links TRBV27 to TRBJ2-1; 12 bases map to TRBD1. The CDR3 is 15 amino acids. V was pared by 8 bases and J by 4 bases, with 6 bases of the junction left unmatched. Germline CDR1 is MNHEY and CDR2 is SMNVEV (reference sequence). CDR3 coding DNA: TGTGCCAGCTACCCGGGACAGGGGGCTTACAATGAGCAGTTCTTC. It codes for CASYPGQGAYNEQFF.

The CDR3 region is CASSQGSVQGAESYEQYF. CDR3 sequence (DNA): TGCGCCAGCAGCCAAGGGTCCGTTCAGGGGGCTGAGTCCTACGAGCAGTACTTC. V is TRBV4-1 and J is TRBJ2-7; 8 bases map to TRBD1. V shed 1 base and J 1 base; nucleotides not matched to a gene: 12. Germline CDR1 reads MGHRA; CDR2 reads YSYEKL. The CDR3 extends over 18 amino acids.

The chain couples TRBV4-1 to TRBJ2-2; D call uncertain. The CDR3 covers 16 residues. V lost 0 bases to trimming and J lost 6 bases, with 14 bases between them. Germline values: CDR1 MGHRA, CDR2 YSYEKL. In nucleotides, the CDR3 is TGCGCCAGCAGCCAAGATTTTCCCACCCGGGCCGGGGAGCTGTTTTTT. This gives the protein CASSQDFPTRAGELFF.

The J gene is TRBJ2-7, the V gene TRBV14; D possibly corresponds to TRBD2 (6 bases). V lost 4 bases and J 5 bases, leaving 9 bases between the germline ends. The CDR3 extends over 12 amino acids. Per germline, CDR1 SGHDN and CDR2 FVKESK. The CDR3 coding sequence is TGTGCCAGCAGCCTGACTAGGAACGAGCAGTACTTC. As protein: CASSLTRNEQYF.

The chain carries TRBV19 and TRBJ1-1; 7 bases match TRBD1. The CDR3 sequence is 13 residues long. Germline-derived CDR1 and CDR2 are LNHDA and SQIVND (reference sequence). V lost 8 bases to trimming and J lost 5 bases; unmatched junction nucleotides: 8. Here the CDR3 reads CASSMTGWTEAFF. CDR3 DNA: TGTGCCAGTTCTATGACAGGGTGGACTGAAGCTTTCTTT. The entire variable domain, with the rest obtained from reference TRBV19 and TRBJ1-1, is as follows: DGGITQSPKYLFRKEGQNVTLSCEQNLNHDAMYWYRQDPGQGLRLIYYSQIVNDFQKGDIAEGYSVSREKKESFPLTVTSAQKNPTAFYLCASSMTGWTEAFFGQGTRLTVV.

About this clone itself: Mismatch with germline at one junction end may stem from a read error. The chain has TRBV19 and TRBJ2-1; D might be TRBD2 (6 bases). Germline loops: CDR1 LNHDA, CDR2 SQIVND (reference sequence). The CDR3 totals 14 residues. CDR3 coding DNA: TGTGCCAGTGGTATGGGGGGTGACTACAATGAGCAGTTCTTC. Amino acid sequence: CASGMGGDYNEQFF.

The V and J genes are TRBV27 and TRBJ2-7; D remains ambiguous. The V end was cut by 5 bases, the J end by 2 bases, with 16 bases between. This CDR3 spans 15 amino acids. Germline V gene sequence: CDR1 MNHEY, CDR2 SMNVEV (reference sequence). CDR3: CASSELWISTYEQYF. As DNA, the CDR3 is TGTGCCAGCAGTGAATTATGGATTTCCACCTACGAGCAGTACTTC.

The DNA for the CDR3 is TGTGCCAGCAGCTTAGGGCAGAAAGCTTTCTTT. The encoded protein is CASSLGQKAFF. The rearrangement joins TRBV11-2 to TRBJ1-1; D is unclear. The CDR3 is 11 amino acids. Germline CDR1 is SGHAT and CDR2 is FQNNGV. Trimming removed 1 base at V and 9 bases at J, with 6 bases between. Combining the CDR3 with reference TRBV11-2 and TRBJ1-1 gives the whole variable domain EAGVAQSPRYKIIEKRQSVAFWCNPISGHATLYWYQQILGQGPKLLIQFQNNGVVDDSQLPKDRFSAERLKGVDSTLKIQPAKLEDSAVYLCASSLGQKAFFGQGTRLTVV.

This clone was recorded only once. The gene calls are TRBV29-1 and TRBJ1-6; 11 bases map to TRBD1. J gave up 15 bases and V 4 bases, and 11 bases lay outside the gene matches. The CDR3 spans 14 residues. Germline-derived CDR1 and CDR2 are SQVTM and ANQGSEA. The CDR3 here is CSVGLGTGGSHLHF. DNA for the CDR3: TGCAGCGTTGGATTAGGGACAGGGGGTTCTCACCTCCACTTT. Together with reference TRBV29-1 and TRBJ1-6, the CDR3 gives the full variable domain: SAVISQKPSRDICQRGTSLTIQCQVDSQVTMMFWYRQQPGQSLTLIATANQGSEATYESGFVIDKFPISRPNLTFSTLTVSNMSPEDSSIYLCSVGLGTGGSHLHFGNGTRLTVT.

The CDR3 region has the DNA TGCGCCAGCAGTCGTAGCCAGACCTCCTACAATGAGCAGTTCTTC. Its translation is CASSRSQTSYNEQFF. The V call is TRBV4-3, the J call TRBJ2-1; no clear D. CDR1 is LGHNA and CDR2 is YSLEER in the germline V gene. The CDR3 runs 15 residues. V lost 6 bases and J 0 bases, leaving 12 bases between the germline ends.